This T cell receptor (beta chain) stems from a study of cytomegalovirus exposure and HLA in healthy donors. General observations from the study: Presence/absence analyses treated sequencing depth as roughly uniform across donors. Most sequenced TCRs were rare (though some public TCRs occurred in many donors).

Concerning this clone: Its specificity is not known.

Germline V gene sequence: CDR1 MNHEY, CDR2 SMNVEV (reference sequence). Deletions cut 2 bases from V and 0 bases from J, with 10 bases between. This CDR3 comprises 16 residues. Primers: 60 Vbeta forward and 13 Jbeta reverse. Profiling relied on immunoSEQ multiplex PCR, and the TCRdb table lists in-frame clones only, not all of them. Its table lists approximately 200,000 clones. This chain uses TRBV27 with TRBJ2-2; D perhaps matches TRBD1 (6 bases). The sequencing sample was made of PBMCs. This sequence was found in a boy between 10 and 17 years old in good health and CMV-seronegative. CDR3 amino acids: CASSLIGTPNTGELFF. For the CDR3, the DNA is TGTGCCAGCAGTTTAATAGGGACACCGAACACCGGGGAGCTGTTTTTT.